This entry is about one TCR beta chain. These data originate in a study of shared clonotypes between healthy human individuals. The CDR3 length is 16 residues. From germline, CDR1 is MNHNS and CDR2 SASEGT. V was pared by 2 bases and J by 6 bases, with 17 bases between. Clones were read by immunoSEQ multiplex PCR, and TCRdb kept only the in-frame ones, dropping some. There are 110,000 or so clones in the sample; about 67% occur only once, and 20% to 25% lies in the top ten. The sequenced sample consisted of memory CD8+ T cells sorted from blood. Subset: CD45RO+ cells pooled with CCR7-negative TemRA cells. This TCR was sampled from a woman in her 30s in good health. V is TRBV6-1 and J is TRBJ1-5; D is possibly TRBD1 (5 bases). CDR3 nucleotide sequence: TGTGCCAGCAGTGAACTCTCCGGGGGGGGTAGTCAGCCCCAGCATTTT. This encodes CASSELSGGGSQPQHF.